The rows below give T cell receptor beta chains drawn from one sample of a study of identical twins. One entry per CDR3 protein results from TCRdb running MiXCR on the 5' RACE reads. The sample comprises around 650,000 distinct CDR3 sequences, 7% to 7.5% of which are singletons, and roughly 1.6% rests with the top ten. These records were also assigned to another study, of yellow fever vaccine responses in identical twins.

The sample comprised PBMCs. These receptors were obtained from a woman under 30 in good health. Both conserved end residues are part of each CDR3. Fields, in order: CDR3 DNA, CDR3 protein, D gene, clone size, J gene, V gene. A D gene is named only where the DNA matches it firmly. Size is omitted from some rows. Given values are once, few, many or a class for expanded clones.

CDR3nt: TGTGCCAGCAGCCACGGGCTGGGGGCGAGAGGGCAGCCCCAGCATTTT; CDR3aa: CASSHGLGARGQPQHF; d_gene: -; abundance: many; j_gene: TRBJ1-5; v_gene: TRBV3-1
CDR3nt: TGTGCCAGCAGTTTCCAGTATGAGCAGTTCTTC; CDR3aa: CASSFQYEQFF; d_gene: -; abundance: few; j_gene: TRBJ2-1; v_gene: TRBV28
CDR3nt: TGTGCCAGCTCCGTCGCAGGGGCCACCTACAATGAGCAGTTCTTC; CDR3aa: CASSVAGATYNEQFF; d_gene: -; abundance: -; j_gene: TRBJ2-1; v_gene: TRBV7-9
CDR3nt: TGCGCCAGCAGTGAGGAGGGGGATCTCCAAGAGACCCAGTACTTC; CDR3aa: CASSEEGDLQETQYF; d_gene: -; abundance: -; j_gene: TRBJ2-5; v_gene: TRBV10-1
CDR3nt: TGCGCCAGCAGCCAAACCCCCACTAATGAGCAGTTCTTC; CDR3aa: CASSQTPTNEQFF; d_gene: -; abundance: many; j_gene: TRBJ2-1; v_gene: TRBV5-1
CDR3nt: TGTGCCAGCTGGCGCACTGGGACTGAAGCTTTCTTT; CDR3aa: CASWRTGTEAFF; d_gene: -; abundance: -; j_gene: TRBJ1-1; v_gene: TRBV27
CDR3nt: TGTGCCAGCAGGGAAAGAGGCAGCACTGAAGCTTTCTTT; CDR3aa: CASRERGSTEAFF; d_gene: -; abundance: few; j_gene: TRBJ1-1; v_gene: TRBV6-1
CDR3nt: TGTGCCAGCAGCGTAAGGGCAGGGACAGCTCAGAACACCGGGGAGCTGTTTTTT; CDR3aa: CASSVRAGTAQNTGELFF; d_gene: TRBD1; abundance: -; j_gene: TRBJ2-2; v_gene: TRBV9
CDR3nt: TGTGCCACCAGCAGAAAACGGGGAGATACGCAGTATTTT; CDR3aa: CATSRKRGDTQYF; d_gene: -; abundance: -; j_gene: TRBJ2-3; v_gene: TRBV15
CDR3nt: TGCGCCAGCAGCTCAGGACCCCTGATGGATTCACCCCTCCACTTT; CDR3aa: CASSSGPLMDSPLHF; d_gene: -; abundance: few; j_gene: TRBJ1-6; v_gene: TRBV4-1
CDR3nt: TGCAGTGCTGGAAGGACTGATCAGCCCCAGCATTTT; CDR3aa: CSAGRTDQPQHF; d_gene: -; abundance: -; j_gene: TRBJ1-5; v_gene: TRBV20-1
CDR3nt: TGTGCCATCAGTGAACGGGGACACAAGAACACTGAAGCTTTCTTT; CDR3aa: CAISERGHKNTEAFF; d_gene: -; abundance: -; j_gene: TRBJ1-1; v_gene: TRBV10-3
CDR3nt: TGCAGTGCTAGGCCGGACGGGAATAATTCACCCCTCCACTTT; CDR3aa: CSARPDGNNSPLHF; d_gene: -; abundance: few; j_gene: TRBJ1-6; v_gene: TRBV20-1
CDR3nt: TGTGCCAGCGAAAGTGGGACTGCGAACACCGGGGAGCTGTTTTTT; CDR3aa: CASESGTANTGELFF; d_gene: -; abundance: -; j_gene: TRBJ2-2; v_gene: TRBV6-2/TRBV6-3
CDR3nt: TGTGCCAGCAGCTTAGGGGTTACTAAGAACACTGAAGCTTTCTTT; CDR3aa: CASSLGVTKNTEAFF; d_gene: -; abundance: few; j_gene: TRBJ1-1; v_gene: TRBV7-6
CDR3nt: TGCGCCAGCAGCCAAGATACCCAGGGGATGAACAATGAGCAGTTCTTC; CDR3aa: CASSQDTQGMNNEQFF; d_gene: -; abundance: many; j_gene: TRBJ2-1; v_gene: TRBV4-1
CDR3nt: TGTGCCAGCTCACAAACCACTAGCGGGGGGTCGAATGAGCAGTTCTTC; CDR3aa: CASSQTTSGGSNEQFF; d_gene: TRBD2; abundance: -; j_gene: TRBJ2-1; v_gene: TRBV18
CDR3nt: TGTGCCATCAGGGCGGACACTAGCAATCAGCCCCAGCATTTT; CDR3aa: CAIRADTSNQPQHF; d_gene: -; abundance: few; j_gene: TRBJ1-5; v_gene: TRBV10-3
CDR3nt: TGTGCCAGCAGTGAGCAGCCGGGACTAGCAGCCGATACGCAGTATTTT; CDR3aa: CASSEQPGLAADTQYF; d_gene: TRBD2; abundance: -; j_gene: TRBJ2-3; v_gene: TRBV2
CDR3nt: TGTGCCAGCAGCTTTTCAGGGGACGGGAGAGCTTTCTTT; CDR3aa: CASSFSGDGRAFF; d_gene: -; abundance: -; j_gene: TRBJ1-1; v_gene: TRBV7-8
CDR3nt: TGTGCCACCAGCAGAGAACTAGCGGGAGGAGGTTTCCAAGAGACCCAGTACTTC; CDR3aa: CATSRELAGGGFQETQYF; d_gene: TRBD2; abundance: -; j_gene: TRBJ2-5; v_gene: TRBV15
CDR3nt: TGTGCCAGCAGCTCAGAACAGGGGGCTGTGACCACTGAAGCTTTCTTT; CDR3aa: CASSSEQGAVTTEAFF; d_gene: TRBD1; abundance: -; j_gene: TRBJ1-1; v_gene: TRBV7-2
CDR3nt: TGTGCCAGCAGCTCCCCTAGGGAGGGCACAGATACGCAGTATTTT; CDR3aa: CASSSPREGTDTQYF; d_gene: -; abundance: few; j_gene: TRBJ2-3; v_gene: TRBV11-2
CDR3nt: TGCAGCGTCGCACAGGGGGCGTATAACTATGGCTACACCTTC; CDR3aa: CSVAQGAYNYGYTF; d_gene: TRBD1; abundance: many; j_gene: TRBJ1-2; v_gene: TRBV29-1
CDR3nt: TGTGCCAGCAGCGTAGGGACTAGCGGGAGGTCCGGGGAGCTGTTTTTT; CDR3aa: CASSVGTSGRSGELFF; d_gene: TRBD2; abundance: -; j_gene: TRBJ2-2; v_gene: TRBV9
CDR3nt: TGTGCCAGCAGCGGAGGGGAACAGGTGAACACTGAAGCTTTCTTT; CDR3aa: CASSGGEQVNTEAFF; d_gene: -; abundance: few; j_gene: TRBJ1-1; v_gene: TRBV11-3
CDR3nt: TGTGCCGGAAAGCGGGAGGACACCGGGGAGCTGTTTTTT; CDR3aa: CAGKREDTGELFF; d_gene: TRBD2; abundance: -; j_gene: TRBJ2-2; v_gene: TRBV7-8
CDR3nt: TGTGCCAGCAGTGACTACAACCTCCTTTACGAGCAGTACTTC; CDR3aa: CASSDYNLLYEQYF; d_gene: -; abundance: -; j_gene: TRBJ2-7; v_gene: TRBV28
CDR3nt: TGCGCCAGCAGCCATCCCGGGGTAGGAGGGGCTAGCACAGATACGCAGTATTTT; CDR3aa: CASSHPGVGGASTDTQYF; d_gene: -; abundance: many; j_gene: TRBJ2-3; v_gene: TRBV4-1
CDR3nt: TGTGCCAGTAAGGGGGGCCTGACAGGACCCTATGGCTACACCTTC; CDR3aa: CASKGGLTGPYGYTF; d_gene: -; abundance: -; j_gene: TRBJ1-2; v_gene: TRBV19
CDR3nt: TGTGCCAGCAGTTTAGCAGGGGCTAGGTATGGCTACACCTTC; CDR3aa: CASSLAGARYGYTF; d_gene: -; abundance: many; j_gene: TRBJ1-2; v_gene: TRBV12-3/TRBV12-4
CDR3nt: TGCAGCGTTGAAGAAGGGACAGCTAGCACAGATACGCAGTATTTT; CDR3aa: CSVEEGTASTDTQYF; d_gene: TRBD1; abundance: few; j_gene: TRBJ2-3; v_gene: TRBV29-1
CDR3nt: TGCAGTGCTAGAGTTGCGGGAGGGGCGAACACCGGGGAGCTGTTTTTT; CDR3aa: CSARVAGGANTGELFF; d_gene: TRBD2; abundance: many; j_gene: TRBJ2-2; v_gene: TRBV20-1
CDR3nt: TGTGCCACCAGCAGAGTCACTAGCGGGAGAATAAGCTACAATGAGCAGTTCTTC; CDR3aa: CATSRVTSGRISYNEQFF; d_gene: TRBD2; abundance: few; j_gene: TRBJ2-1; v_gene: TRBV15
CDR3nt: TGTGCCAGCAGCCAGGGCAGCGGCAAAGAGACCCAGTACTTC; CDR3aa: CASSQGSGKETQYF; d_gene: -; abundance: many; j_gene: TRBJ2-5; v_gene: TRBV3-1
CDR3nt: TGTGCCAGCAGCCTGGACAGGGGGCCTGGAAACACCATATATTTT; CDR3aa: CASSLDRGPGNTIYF; d_gene: TRBD1; abundance: few; j_gene: TRBJ1-3; v_gene: TRBV7-9
CDR3nt: TGTGCCAGCAGCTTAGACCAGACTAGTTCCATACGCCTGTATTTT; CDR3aa: CASSLDQTSSIRLYF; d_gene: -; abundance: -; j_gene: TRBJ2-3; v_gene: TRBV7-9
CDR3nt: TGCGCCAGCAGCTCCACGGGGGGCTCCTACAATGTGCAGTTCTTC; CDR3aa: CASSSTGGSYNVQFF; d_gene: -; abundance: -; j_gene: TRBJ2-1; v_gene: TRBV5-1
CDR3nt: TGTGCCATCGGGTCCAGCTCGGGACTAGCGATCGGTGAGCAGTTCTTC; CDR3aa: CAIGSSSGLAIGEQFF; d_gene: TRBD2; abundance: -; j_gene: TRBJ2-1; v_gene: TRBV10-3
CDR3nt: TGTGCTAGTGGAACCCCGTGGACTAGCGGGAGGACAGATACGCAGTATTTT; CDR3aa: CASGTPWTSGRTDTQYF; d_gene: TRBD2; abundance: -; j_gene: TRBJ2-3; v_gene: TRBV12-5
CDR3nt: TGTGCCAGCTCCCCAGTTGAGGATCCCACAGATACGCAGTATTTT; CDR3aa: CASSPVEDPTDTQYF; d_gene: -; abundance: many; j_gene: TRBJ2-3; v_gene: TRBV18
CDR3nt: TGTGCCAGCATTGTATCAAGGGACAGGGGCTCGAGGTACGGCTACACCTTC; CDR3aa: CASIVSRDRGSRYGYTF; d_gene: TRBD1; abundance: many; j_gene: TRBJ1-2; v_gene: TRBV12-3/TRBV12-4
CDR3nt: TGTGCCACCAGTGATTTTAGTTCTGGGGGGAGAGCTTTCTTT; CDR3aa: CATSDFSSGGRAFF; d_gene: -; abundance: few; j_gene: TRBJ1-1; v_gene: TRBV24-1
CDR3nt: TGTGCCAGCGGACAAGAGGGGTATACGCAGTATTTT; CDR3aa: CASGQEGYTQYF; d_gene: -; abundance: many; j_gene: TRBJ2-3; v_gene: TRBV3-1
CDR3nt: TGTGCCAGCAGTGGCTTCCGGGACAGGGTGCAGGAGACCCAGTACTTC; CDR3aa: CASSGFRDRVQETQYF; d_gene: TRBD1; abundance: -; j_gene: TRBJ2-5; v_gene: TRBV6-1
CDR3nt: TGCGCCAGCAGACCGAGTGGGACAGCAGGAAACACCATATATTTT; CDR3aa: CASRPSGTAGNTIYF; d_gene: TRBD1; abundance: many; j_gene: TRBJ1-3; v_gene: TRBV5-1
CDR3nt: TGTGCCACCAGCAGAGAGGACTCCAACTTCCAAGAGACCCAGTACTTC; CDR3aa: CATSREDSNFQETQYF; d_gene: -; abundance: -; j_gene: TRBJ2-5; v_gene: TRBV15
CDR3nt: TGTGCCACCAGTGATCCAGGACAGGGCAGCCAGCATTTT; CDR3aa: CATSDPGQGSQHF; d_gene: TRBD1; abundance: few; j_gene: TRBJ1-5; v_gene: TRBV24-1
CDR3nt: TGTGCCAGCAGTTTATTAGGGTTAACCTATGGCTACACCTTC; CDR3aa: CASSLLGLTYGYTF; d_gene: -; abundance: few; j_gene: TRBJ1-2; v_gene: TRBV12-3/TRBV12-4
CDR3nt: TGCGCCAGCAGTACAAGGGACACGACTAGCCGTGAGCAGTTCTTC; CDR3aa: CASSTRDTTSREQFF; d_gene: -; abundance: few; j_gene: TRBJ2-1; v_gene: TRBV10-1
CDR3nt: TGTGCCACCAGTGAACCGGGGGCCGGGAACACCGGGGAGCTGTTTTTT; CDR3aa: CATSEPGAGNTGELFF; d_gene: -; abundance: few; j_gene: TRBJ2-2; v_gene: TRBV24-1
CDR3nt: TGTGCCAGCAGCTTTCTAGCGGGGGGAATAGATACGCAGTATTTT; CDR3aa: CASSFLAGGIDTQYF; d_gene: TRBD2; abundance: many; j_gene: TRBJ2-3; v_gene: TRBV7-8
CDR3nt: TGTGCCACCAGGCTTCCCGGCGGCAGCTCCTACAATGAGCAGTTCTTC; CDR3aa: CATRLPGGSSYNEQFF; d_gene: -; abundance: few; j_gene: TRBJ2-1; v_gene: TRBV15